These 15 T cell receptor beta chains originate from one sample sequenced in a study of cytomegalovirus exposure and HLA in healthy donors. A multiplex PCR was run with 60 Vbeta primers and 13 Jbeta primers. Sequencing was performed with immunoSEQ multiplex PCR; in TCRdb, only in-frame clones are kept and a portion is missing. The table shows roughly 110,000 clones, with roughly 73% occurring only once. Material for sequencing was PBMCs. These receptors were obtained from a man aged 40-50 years in good health and CMV-seronegative.

This clone appeared a single time. The chain recombines TRBV30 with TRBJ1-5; possible D gene TRBD1, 6 bases. This CDR3 is built from 20 residues. CDR1 is GTSNPN, CDR2 SVGIG, per germline (reference sequence). The CDR3 loop reads CDRSFTLTGGNNNQGQPQHF. CDR3 bases: TGTGACCGGAGCTTCACGCTAACCGGGGGGAACAACAACCAGGGGCAGCCCCAGCATTTT.

This chain links TRBV19 with TRBJ2-1, with TRBD2 matching 11 bases. CDR1 is LNHDA and CDR2 is SQIVND in the germline V gene (reference sequence). This CDR3 is 16 amino acids long. V shed 6 bases and J 1 base; nucleotides not matched to a gene: 5. The CDR3 loop reads CASRISGGASYNEQFF. The DNA for the CDR3 is TGTGCCAGTAGAATTAGCGGGGGGGCATCCTACAATGAGCAGTTCTTC. The full variable domain, rest sourced from reference TRBV19 and TRBJ2-1, is DGGITQSPKYLFRKEGQNVTLSCEQNLNHDAMYWYRQDPGQGLRLIYYSQIVNDFQKGDIAEGYSVSREKKESFPLTVTSAQKNPTAFYLCASRISGGASYNEQFFGPGTRLTVL.

The chain combines TRBV2 with TRBJ1-4, with D possibly TRBD1 on 6 matching bases. Germline loops: CDR1 SNHLY, CDR2 FYNNEI. Trimming shortened V by 7 bases and J by 5 bases, and 11 bases separated the two germline ends. The CDR3 is made up of 13 amino acids. CDR3 sequence reads: CASKRGPNEKLFF. In nucleotides, the CDR3 is TGTGCCAGCAAGCGGGGGCCAAATGAAAAACTGTTTTTT.

The chain combines TRBV15 with TRBJ2-7, with D possibly TRBD2 on 6 matching bases. The V end lost 0 bases, the J end lost 3 bases, and 12 bases lay between the germline ends. This CDR3 contains 15 residues. Germline CDR1 is LNHNV and CDR2 is YYDKDF (reference sequence). The CDR3 DNA reads TGTGCCACCAGCAGAGATCGACTAGATTTCTACGAGCAGTACTTC. This gives the protein CATSRDRLDFYEQYF.

The chain joins TRBV7-2 to TRBJ1-6, with D uncertain. V was pared by 5 bases and J by 2 bases, with 10 bases between. The CDR3 consists of 15 residues. Germline loops: CDR1 SGHTA, CDR2 FQGNSA. In DNA form, the CDR3 reads TGTGCCAGCAGCCCCGCTGAGGCCTATAATTCACCCCTCCACTTT. Translation gives CASSPAEAYNSPLHF.

For the CDR3, the DNA is TGTGCCAGCAGCCAATCGGGCGGGAGCTCTGGGGCCAACGTCCTGACTTTC. Amino acids: CASSQSGGSSGANVLTF. The rearrangement joins TRBV16 to TRBJ2-6; 7 bases are a match to TRBD2. V trimming: 0 bases; J trimming: 0 bases; junction bases outside the gene matches: 2. The germline CDR1 and CDR2 sequences are KGHSY and FQNENV. The CDR3 is 17 amino acids.

V gene TRBV12-5 combines with J gene TRBJ2-3; 10 nucleotides agree with TRBD2. V was clipped by 6 bases and J by 1 base; unmatched bases: 10. The CDR3 has 17 amino acids. In germline, CDR1 is LGHNT, CDR2 FRNRAP. The CDR3 here is CASGPLLAGARTDTQYF. The CDR3 region has the DNA TGTGCTAGTGGGCCCCTTCTAGCGGGGGCCCGCACAGATACGCAGTATTTT.

V gene TRBV29-1 combines with J gene TRBJ2-5, with no clear D. CDR3 length equals 11 residues. The V end was cut by 3 bases, the J end by 5 bases, with 7 bases between. From germline, CDR1 is SQVTM and CDR2 ANQGSEA. The CDR3 loop is CSVDVGETQYF. In DNA, the CDR3 is TGCAGCGTTGATGTGGGCGAGACCCAGTACTTC. Complete variable domain (other parts from reference TRBV29-1 and TRBJ2-5): SAVISQKPSRDICQRGTSLTIQCQVDSQVTMMFWYRQQPGQSLTLIATANQGSEATYESGFVIDKFPISRPNLTFSTLTVSNMSPEDSSIYLCSVDVGETQYFGPGTRLLVL.

This clone was counted only a few times. An end of the junction differs from the germline gene, which may be a read error. J is TRBJ2-2 and V is TRBV11-3; D unclear. This CDR3 comprises 16 residues. Germline-derived CDR1 and CDR2 are SGHNT and YENEEA. The CDR3: CASSLEYPPLAGELFF. The DNA for the CDR3 is TGTGCCAGCAGCCTAGAGTACCCCCCTTTGGCAGGGGAGCTGTTTTTT. The full variable domain, in which reference TRBV11-3 and TRBJ2-2 provide the parts outside the CDR3, is EAGVVQSPRYKIIEKKQPVAFWCNPISGHNTLYWYLQNLGQGPELLIRYENEEAVDDSQLPKDRFSAERLKGVDSTLKIQPAELGDSAVYLCASSLEYPPLAGELFFGEGSRLTVL.

The chain has TRBV28 and TRBJ2-7; D may be TRBD1 (6 bases). CDR1 MDHEN and CDR2 SYDVKM come from the germline V gene. Trimming took 5 bases from V and 3 from J, leaving 11 bases between them. This CDR3 is 13 amino acids long. CDR3 nucleotide sequence: TGTGCCAGCAGTCAACAGGGAGTCTACGAGCAGTACTTC. Translation gives CASSQQGVYEQYF. Based on the CDR3 plus reference TRBV28 and TRBJ2-7, the full variable domain is DVKVTQSSRYLVKRTGEKVFLECVQDMDHENMFWYRQDPGLGLRLIYFSYDVKMKEKGDIPEGYSVSREKKERFSLILESASTNQTSMYLCASSQQGVYEQYFGPGTRLTVT.

In this sample, this clone turned up a few times. The chain uses TRBV4-1 and TRBJ2-1, with 15 bases lining up with TRBD2. The CDR3 consists of 19 residues. V dropped 4 bases and J dropped 2; count of bases not matched to a gene: 9. Germline loops: CDR1 MGHRA, CDR2 YSYEKL. The CDR3 DNA reads TGCGCCAGCAGCCCAATTGGACTAGCGGGGGGGAAAACCTACAATGAGCAGTTCTTC. This sequence encodes CASSPIGLAGGKTYNEQFF.

In this sample, this clone turned up once. The CDR3 nucleotides read TGTGCCAGCACCCCCGCCAGAAACCATAATTCACCCCTCCACTTT. It encodes CASTPARNHNSPLHF. The rearrangement joins TRBV6-1 to TRBJ1-6; D unresolved. The V gene's germline CDR1 is MNHNS and CDR2 SASEGT. This CDR3 region has 15 residues. Trimming cost V 7 bases and J 5 bases, with 15 bases left between them.

The J gene is TRBJ2-5, the V gene TRBV2; TRBD2 aligns across 8 bases. This CDR3 contains 14 residues. Germline lookup yields CDR1 SNHLY and CDR2 FYNNEI. V lost 5 bases to trimming and J lost 4 bases; unmatched junction nucleotides: 6. The CDR3 DNA reads as TGTGCCAGCAGTCCGGGGGGGGCCGGAGAGACCCAGTACTTC. This codes for CASSPGGAGETQYF.

The chain is built from TRBV9 and TRBJ2-6; no definite D call. This CDR3 region has 17 residues. Germline V gene lookup returns CDR1 SGDLS and CDR2 YYNGEE. V was cut by 0 bases and J by 4 bases, with 14 bases left in between. The CDR3 DNA sequence: TGTGCCAGCAGCGTAGTTAGGCGGAGTAGCGGGGCCAACGTCCTGACTTTC. Translating gives CASSVVRRSSGANVLTF.

This clone has a handful of counts. V gene TRBV2 combines with J gene TRBJ1-4, with D tentatively TRBD1 (6 bases). The CDR3 is 17 residues long. The germline gives CDR1 SNHLY, CDR2 FYNNEI. V lost 1 base, J lost 3 bases, and 15 bases lay in between. CDR3 bases: TGTGCCAGCAGTGAAGTTGGCAGGGGCAGCGCTAATGAAAAACTGTTTTTT. It codes for CASSEVGRGSANEKLFF. The whole variable domain, filled in from reference TRBV2 and TRBJ1-4, reads EPEVTQTPSHQVTQMGQEVILRCVPISNHLYFYWYRQILGQKVEFLVSFYNNEISEKSEIFDDQFSVERPDGSNFTLKIRSTKLEDSAMYFCASSEVGRGSANEKLFFGSGTQLSVL.